A selection of T cell receptor beta chains follows, all from one sample in a study of cytomegalovirus exposure and HLA in healthy donors. Clones were sequenced by immunoSEQ multiplex PCR, and TCRdb holds only the in-frame ones, with some missing. The sample comprises a few hundred thousand clones, just over 85% of which are singletons, and roughly 0.75% rests with the top ten. Sequencing was performed on PBMCs. The source is a young woman in good health and CMV-seronegative. The CDR3 runs from the conserved cysteine through the conserved F or W. The D gene is left open where the match is weak. Not every row has a clone size; where given, it reads once, few, many or a size class.

-	-	TRBJ2-1	TRBV5-1	CASSFGQSNEQFF	TGCGCCAGCAGCTTTGGACAGAGCAATGAGCAGTTCTTC
-	-	TRBJ1-1	TRBV6-1	CASSEPKTEAFF	TGTGCCAGCAGTGAACCCAAAACTGAAGCTTTCTTT
-	-	TRBJ1-4	TRBV19	CASSRQPVEKLFF	TGTGCCAGTAGTAGACAGCCTGTTGAAAAACTGTTTTTT
TRBD1	-	TRBJ2-3	TRBV25-1	CASSELGTGGEDTQYF	TGTGCCAGCAGTGAATTGGGGACAGGGGGCGAAGATACGCAGTATTTT
-	-	TRBJ1-4	TRBV7-9	CASSLGTYPNEKLFF	TGTGCCAGCAGCTTAGGGACATACCCTAATGAAAAACTGTTTTTT
TRBD1	-	TRBJ2-2	TRBV29-1	CSVRQGATGELFF	TGCAGCGTTAGGCAGGGGGCCACCGGGGAGCTGTTTTTT
-	-	TRBJ1-1	TRBV6-5	CASRRGGVETEAFF	TGTGCCAGCAGAAGGGGGGGAGTTGAAACTGAAGCTTTCTTT
-	-	TRBJ2-1	TRBV28	CASSTLGGRYNEQFF	TGTGCCAGCAGTACCCTAGGGGGACGCTACAATGAGCAGTTCTTC
-	-	TRBJ2-4	TRBV13	CASSRVRVITSPLNIQYF	TGTGCCAGCAGCCGTGTCAGGGTAATCACTTCCCCCTTAAACATTCAGTACTTC
-	-	TRBJ2-3	TRBV11-2	CASSSAETTQGQTDTQYF	TGTGCCAGCAGCTCGGCCGAGACGACTCAGGGGCAAACAGATACGCAGTATTTT
-	-	TRBJ1-1	TRBV30	CAWSVLGIEAFF	TGTGCCTGGAGTGTACTAGGGATAGAAGCTTTCTTT
TRBD2	-	TRBJ2-7	TRBV2	CASWSGRATGQYF	TGTGCCAGCTGGAGCGGGAGAGCTACTGGGCAGTACTTC
-	-	TRBJ1-1	TRBV14	CASTDSRLNTEAFF	TGTGCCAGCACGGACAGTCGATTGAACACTGAAGCTTTCTTT
TRBD2	-	TRBJ2-2	TRBV2	CASSELVAGANTGELFF	TGTGCCAGCAGTGAACTTGTAGCGGGGGCGAACACCGGGGAGCTGTTTTTT
TRBD2	-	TRBJ2-3	TRBV19	CASSIVGGAPRSTDTQYF	TGTGCCAGTAGTATTGTCGGGGGGGCGCCCCGGAGCACAGATACGCAGTATTTT
-	-	TRBJ2-1	TRBV7-9	CASNQGYNEQFF	TGTGCCAGCAATCAGGGGTACAATGAGCAGTTCTTC
TRBD1	-	TRBJ1-4	TRBV6-1	CASSEAQDREDEKLFF	TGTGCCAGCAGTGAAGCTCAGGACAGGGAGGATGAAAAACTGTTTTTT
TRBD1	-	TRBJ1-4	TRBV30	CAWRGGAGEKLFF	TGTGCCTGGAGAGGGGGCGCGGGGGAAAAACTGTTTTTT
TRBD2	-	TRBJ2-5	TRBV5-4	CASSLAEAGGPQETQYF	TGTGCCAGCAGCTTGGCCGAAGCGGGGGGACCACAAGAGACCCAGTACTTC
-	-	TRBJ2-7	TRBV11-2	CASSLDRPRVYEQYF	TGTGCCAGCAGCTTAGATCGGCCCAGGGTGTACGAGCAGTACTTC
-	-	TRBJ1-6	TRBV2	CASSARRATSRGYNSPLHF	TGTGCCAGCAGTGCGAGGCGGGCTACGTCCAGGGGCTATAATTCACCCCTCCACTTT
TRBD2	-	TRBJ2-1	TRBV2	CASRGLALHNEQFF	TGTGCCAGCAGAGGACTAGCGCTCCACAATGAGCAGTTCTTC
-	-	TRBJ1-1	TRBV7-9	CASSLSVGGAFF	TGTGCCAGCAGCTTGAGCGTCGGGGGAGCTTTCTTT
-	-	TRBJ1-5	TRBV6-6	CASSYLNQPQHF	TGTGCCAGCAGTTACTTAAATCAGCCCCAGCATTTT
-	-	TRBJ2-7	TRBV11-3	CASSPGLWQGTDEQYF	TGTGCCAGCAGCCCAGGGCTGTGGCAGGGGACCGACGAGCAGTACTTC
-	-	TRBJ2-6	TRBV5-5	CASRWGDSGANVLTF	TGTGCCAGCAGATGGGGGGACTCTGGGGCCAACGTCCTGACTTTC
-	-	TRBJ2-7	TRBV19	CASSPTASYEQYF	TGTGCCAGTAGTCCGACAGCCAGCTACGAGCAGTACTTC
-	-	TRBJ2-7	TRBV28	CASSTGGASYEQYF	TGTGCCAGCAGCACAGGGGGGGCCTCCTACGAGCAGTACTTC
TRBD1	once	TRBJ2-3	TRBV5-4	CASREGQGGRDTQYF	TGTGCCAGCAGGGAGGGACAGGGGGGAAGGGATACGCAGTATTTT
TRBD1	-	TRBJ2-2	TRBV30	CAWSSDRALTGELFF	TGTGCCTGGAGCTCGGACAGGGCGTTGACCGGGGAGCTGTTTTTT
-	-	TRBJ2-7	TRBV29-1	CSAFTIGGLGRPYEQYF	TGCAGCGCCTTCACAATCGGGGGGCTAGGGCGTCCCTACGAGCAGTACTTC
TRBD1	once	TRBJ1-5	TRBV27	CASNYGTGNQPQHF	TGTGCCAGCAATTATGGGACAGGCAATCAGCCCCAGCATTTT
TRBD2	-	TRBJ2-3	TRBV29-1	CSVDGTITDTQYF	TGCAGCGTTGATGGGACTATTACAGATACGCAGTATTTT
TRBD2	-	TRBJ2-7	TRBV2	CASSLSTWTSSEQYF	TGTGCCAGCAGCCTATCAACCTGGACTAGTTCCGAGCAGTACTTC
-	-	TRBJ2-3	TRBV29-1	CSVEDRQGHPDTQYF	TGCAGCGTTGAAGATCGGCAGGGGCATCCAGATACGCAGTATTTT
-	-	TRBJ1-5	TRBV4-1	CASSRNGEPSQPQHF	TGCGCCAGCAGCCGAAACGGGGAGCCAAGTCAGCCCCAGCATTTT
-	-	TRBJ2-7	TRBV27	CASSFGGSYEQYF	TGTGCCAGCAGTTTTGGCGGCTCCTACGAGCAGTACTTC
TRBD1	-	TRBJ1-6	TRBV7-9	CASSSRDRGVNSPLHF	TGTGCCAGCAGCTCCCGGGACAGGGGCGTTAATTCACCCCTCCACTTT
-	-	TRBJ2-2	TRBV6-1	CASSERPDSYNTGELFF	TGTGCCAGCAGTGAAAGGCCGGACAGCTATAACACCGGGGAGCTGTTTTTT
TRBD1	-	TRBJ1-4	TRBV18	CASSVDRVDDPTNEKLFF	TGTGCCAGCTCCGTCGACAGGGTGGACGATCCAACTAATGAAAAACTGTTTTTT
TRBD2	-	TRBJ2-3	TRBV6-1	CASSGTSGSPDTQYF	TGTGCCAGCAGTGGGACTAGCGGGAGCCCAGATACGCAGTATTTT
TRBD1	few	TRBJ2-7	TRBV19	CASSFGTGRYEQYF	TGTGCCAGTAGTTTCGGGACAGGGCGTTACGAGCAGTACTTC